The clone carrying this TCR beta chain was picked up many times. Its antigen is as yet unknown. Amplified TCR beta CDR3 regions came from RNA transcripts. First-round RT-PCR targeting the TCR CDR3 was performed with the HTBI primer set. TCRdb ran MiXCR on the multiplex PCR reads and lists one entry per CDR3 protein. The table lists around 300,000 distinct CDR3 sequences, around 14% of them singletons. The data stem from a study of T cells in Graves' hyperthyroidism and ophthalmopathy. Study-wide points: Classification by a 13 V-J model distinguished ophthalmopathy from stable hyperthyroidism. Peripheral blood also featured most of the thyroid clonotypes expanded above 0.001.

A lack of ophthalmopathy progression within 18 months defined stable Graves' hyperthyroidism. The source of this sequence is a woman aged 25 to 39 with Graves' hyperthyroidism. Sequencing was performed on blood.

CDR3 nucleotides: TGCAGTGCCCCGGACCCAGGGGGATATAGGGAGACCCAGTACTTC. This gives the protein CSAPDPGGYRETQYF. V is TRBV20-1 and J is TRBJ2-5; 7 bases are shared with TRBD1. The CDR3 has 15 residues. The junction had 15 bases not matched to a gene; V was cut back by 6 bases and J by 5 bases. The germline gives CDR1 DFQATT, CDR2 SNEGSKA (reference sequence).